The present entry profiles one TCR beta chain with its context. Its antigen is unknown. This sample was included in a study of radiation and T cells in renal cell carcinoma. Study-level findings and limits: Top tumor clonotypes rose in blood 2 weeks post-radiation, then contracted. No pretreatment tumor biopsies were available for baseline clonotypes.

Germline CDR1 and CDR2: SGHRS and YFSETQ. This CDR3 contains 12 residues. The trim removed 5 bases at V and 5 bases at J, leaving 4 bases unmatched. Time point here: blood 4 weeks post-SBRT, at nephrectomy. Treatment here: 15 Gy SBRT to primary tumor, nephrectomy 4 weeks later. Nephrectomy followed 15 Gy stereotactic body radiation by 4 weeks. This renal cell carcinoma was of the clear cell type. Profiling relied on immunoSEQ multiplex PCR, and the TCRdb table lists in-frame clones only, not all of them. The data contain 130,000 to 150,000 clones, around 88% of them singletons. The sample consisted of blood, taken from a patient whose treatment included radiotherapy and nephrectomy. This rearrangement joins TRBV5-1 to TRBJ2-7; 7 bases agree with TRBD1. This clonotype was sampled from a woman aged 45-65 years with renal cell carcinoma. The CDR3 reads CASRGQLDEQYF. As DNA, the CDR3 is TGCGCCAGCAGGGGACAGCTTGACGAGCAGTACTTC.